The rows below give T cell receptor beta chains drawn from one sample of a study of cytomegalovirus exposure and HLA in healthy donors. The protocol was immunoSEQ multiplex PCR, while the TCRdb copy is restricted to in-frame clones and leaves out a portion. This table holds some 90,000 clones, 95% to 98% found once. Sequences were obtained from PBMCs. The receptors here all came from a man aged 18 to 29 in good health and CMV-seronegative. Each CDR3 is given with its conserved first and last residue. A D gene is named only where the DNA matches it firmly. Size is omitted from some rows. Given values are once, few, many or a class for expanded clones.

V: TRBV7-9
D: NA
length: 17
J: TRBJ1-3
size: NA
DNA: TGTGCCAGCAGCTTAGTCCCAGGGGCTGGTCCTGGAAACACCATATATTTT
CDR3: CASSLVPGAGPGNTIYF

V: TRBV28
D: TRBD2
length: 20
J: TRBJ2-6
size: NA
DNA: TGTGCCAGCAGTCTAACCCGCAGGACTAGCGGGAGGACCGGGGCCAACGTCCTGACTTTC
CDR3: CASSLTRRTSGRTGANVLTF

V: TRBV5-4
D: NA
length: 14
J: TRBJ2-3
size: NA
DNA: TGTGCCAGCAGCTTGGCAGGGGTCACAGATACGCAGTATTTT
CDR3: CASSLAGVTDTQYF

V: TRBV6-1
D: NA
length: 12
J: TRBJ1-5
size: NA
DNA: TGTGCCAGCAGTGAATCAGGTCAGCCCCAGCATTTT
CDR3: CASSESGQPQHF

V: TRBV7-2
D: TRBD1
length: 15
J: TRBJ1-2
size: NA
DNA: TGTGCCAGCAGCTTAGGCACAGGGGGTGTCTATGGCTACACCTTC
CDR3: CASSLGTGGVYGYTF

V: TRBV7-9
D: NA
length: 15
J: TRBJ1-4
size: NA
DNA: TGTGCCAGCAGCTTAGAGGCCGGGTATAATGAAAAACTGTTTTTT
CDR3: CASSLEAGYNEKLFF

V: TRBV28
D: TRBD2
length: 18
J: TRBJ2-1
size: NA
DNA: TGTGCCAGCAGTTCCGGGGGTCCGGGAGGGCCGACATACAATGAACAGTTCTTC
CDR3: CASSSGGPGGPTYNEQFF

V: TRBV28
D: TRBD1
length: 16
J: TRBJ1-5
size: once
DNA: TGTGCCAGCAGTTCGCTTAGACAGGGTGGACATCAGCCCCAGCATTTT
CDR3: CASSSLRQGGHQPQHF

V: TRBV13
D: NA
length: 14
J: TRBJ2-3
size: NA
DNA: TGTGCCAGCAGTCGCTCCCCGCGGGGTGATACGCAGTATTTT
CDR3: CASSRSPRGDTQYF

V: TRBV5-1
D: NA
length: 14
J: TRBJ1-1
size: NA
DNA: TGCGCCAGCAGCTTGGACGACCAGGCGACTGAAGCTTTCTTT
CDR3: CASSLDDQATEAFF

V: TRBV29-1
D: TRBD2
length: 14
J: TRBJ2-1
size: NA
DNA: TGCAGCGTTGAAGGGCTAGCGGGAGGCTATGAGCAGTTCTTC
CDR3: CSVEGLAGGYEQFF

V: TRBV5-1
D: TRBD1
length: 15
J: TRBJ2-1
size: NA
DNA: TGCGCCAGCAGCTTGGGAGGGGGCAGGCACAATGAGCAGTTCTTC
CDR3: CASSLGGGRHNEQFF

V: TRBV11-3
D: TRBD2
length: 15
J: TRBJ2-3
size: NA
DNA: TGTGCCAGCTTGGGACTAGCGGGAGGGACAGATACGCAGTATTTT
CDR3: CASLGLAGGTDTQYF

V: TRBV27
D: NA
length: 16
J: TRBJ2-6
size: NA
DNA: TGTGCCAGCAGTCTCATAGCAGGGATTGGGGCCAACGTCCTGACTTTC
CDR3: CASSLIAGIGANVLTF

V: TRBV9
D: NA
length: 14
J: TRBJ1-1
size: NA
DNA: TGTGCCAGCAGCGTCGGGAAATGGAACACTGAAGCTTTCTTT
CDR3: CASSVGKWNTEAFF

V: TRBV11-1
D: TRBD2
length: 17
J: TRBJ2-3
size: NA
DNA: TGTGCCAGCAGCTTCTTACGGGAGGGGTGGGGCACAGATACGCAGTATTTT
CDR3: CASSFLREGWGTDTQYF

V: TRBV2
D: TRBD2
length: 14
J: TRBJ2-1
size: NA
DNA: TGTGCCCGCGCTACGACTAGCGGGGGACTTGAGCAGTTCTTC
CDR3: CARATTSGGLEQFF

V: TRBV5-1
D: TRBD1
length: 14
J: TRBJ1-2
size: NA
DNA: TGCGCCAGCAGCTGGGGGACAGGGTCTGCTGGCTACACCTTC
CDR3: CASSWGTGSAGYTF

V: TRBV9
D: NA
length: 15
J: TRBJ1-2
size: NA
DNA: TGTGCCAGCAGCTCGACCACCGGGACAAAAGATGGCTACACCTTC
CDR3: CASSSTTGTKDGYTF

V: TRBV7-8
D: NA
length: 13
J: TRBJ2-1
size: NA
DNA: TGTGCCAGCAGCTGGGGACTGTACAATGAGCAGTTCTTC
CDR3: CASSWGLYNEQFF

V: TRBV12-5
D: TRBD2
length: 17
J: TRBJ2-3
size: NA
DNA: TGTGCTAGTGGTTTTTTAGCCGGGACTAGCGGGAGGGATACGCAGTATTTT
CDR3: CASGFLAGTSGRDTQYF

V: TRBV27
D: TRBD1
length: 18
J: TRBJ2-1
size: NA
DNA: TGTGCCAGCAGTTTATATTCCATGGGACAGGGCAAGGAGAATGAGCAGTTCTTC
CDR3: CASSLYSMGQGKENEQFF

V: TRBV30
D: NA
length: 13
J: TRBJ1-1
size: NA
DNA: TGTGCCTGGGGGGAGTCTAGAAACACTGAAGCTTTCTTT
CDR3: CAWGESRNTEAFF

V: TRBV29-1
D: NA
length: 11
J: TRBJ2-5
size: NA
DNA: TGCAGCGTTGAAAACGGGAAGACCCAGTACTTC
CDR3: CSVENGKTQYF

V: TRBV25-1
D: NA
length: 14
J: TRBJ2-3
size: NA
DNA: TGTGCCAGCAGTGAATATGAGGCCACAGATACGCAGTATTTT
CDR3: CASSEYEATDTQYF

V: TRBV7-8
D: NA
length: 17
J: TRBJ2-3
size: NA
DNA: TGTGCCAGCAGCTCCCAGCTGCGGGGAACTAGCACAGATACGCAGTATTTT
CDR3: CASSSQLRGTSTDTQYF

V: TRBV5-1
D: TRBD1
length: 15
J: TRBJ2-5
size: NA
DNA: TGCGCCAGCAGCGGGGGACAGGGTTTGGGAGAGACCCAGTACTTC
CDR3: CASSGGQGLGETQYF

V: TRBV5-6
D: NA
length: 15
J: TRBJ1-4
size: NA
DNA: TGTGCCAGCAGCACACCGGGACAATCTAATGAAAAACTGTTTTTT
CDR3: CASSTPGQSNEKLFF

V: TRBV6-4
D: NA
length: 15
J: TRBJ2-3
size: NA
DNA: TGTGCCAGCAGTGACTCAAGGGCAGGGCCAGATACGCAGTATTTT
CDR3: CASSDSRAGPDTQYF

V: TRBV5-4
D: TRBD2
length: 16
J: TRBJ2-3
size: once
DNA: TGTGCCAGCAGCTTCGATCTCGCGGGAGAGGGAGATACGCAGTATTTT
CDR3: CASSFDLAGEGDTQYF

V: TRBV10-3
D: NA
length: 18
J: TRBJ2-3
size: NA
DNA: TGTGCCATCAGTGGGTCGAGTATGGGGGCCCTTAGCACAGATACGCAGTATTTT
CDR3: CAISGSSMGALSTDTQYF

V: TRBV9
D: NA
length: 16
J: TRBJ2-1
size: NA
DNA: TGTGCCAGCAGCGGAGGTAGAAGGGGGATCTACAATGAGCAGTTCTTC
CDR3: CASSGGRRGIYNEQFF

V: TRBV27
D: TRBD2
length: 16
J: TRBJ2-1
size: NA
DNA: TGTGCCAGCAGTTTTTCCCAAAGGGGAGGGGACAATGAGCAGTTCTTC
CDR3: CASSFSQRGGDNEQFF

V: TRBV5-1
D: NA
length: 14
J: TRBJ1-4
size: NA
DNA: TGCGCCAGCAGCTTGGATAACAGGTCGGAAAAACTGTTTTTT
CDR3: CASSLDNRSEKLFF

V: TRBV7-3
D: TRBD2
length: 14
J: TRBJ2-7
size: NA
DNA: TGTGCCAGCAGCTTCGGACTAGCGGGTTCCGAGCAGTACTTC
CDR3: CASSFGLAGSEQYF

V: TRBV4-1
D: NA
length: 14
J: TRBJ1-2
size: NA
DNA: TGCGCCAGCAGCCAAGTCGGGGGGGCTGGGGGCTACACCTTC
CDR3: CASSQVGGAGGYTF

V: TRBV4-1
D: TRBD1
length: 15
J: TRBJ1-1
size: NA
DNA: TGCGCCAGCAGCCGTGGGACAGGGGGGGACACTGAAGCTTTCTTT
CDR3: CASSRGTGGDTEAFF

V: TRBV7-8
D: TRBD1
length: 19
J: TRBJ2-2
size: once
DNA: TGTGCCAGCAGCTCCTCCGGGACAGGCATTCATGAAATCACCGGGGAGCTGTTTTTT
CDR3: CASSSSGTGIHEITGELFF

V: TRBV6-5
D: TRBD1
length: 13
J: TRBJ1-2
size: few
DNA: TGTGCCAGCAGGCCTACCAGGGGGCGAGGCTACACCTTC
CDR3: CASRPTRGRGYTF

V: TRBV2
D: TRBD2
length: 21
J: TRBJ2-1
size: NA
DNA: TGTGCCAGCAGTGAAGGTCTGAGACTCCGCCCTAGCGGGAACTCCTACAATGAGCAGTTCTTC
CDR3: CASSEGLRLRPSGNSYNEQFF

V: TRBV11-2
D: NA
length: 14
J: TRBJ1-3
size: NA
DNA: TGTGCCAGCAGCTTAGGGGCCAGCGGAAACACCATATATTTT
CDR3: CASSLGASGNTIYF

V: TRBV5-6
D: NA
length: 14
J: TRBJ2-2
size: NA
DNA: TGTGCCAGCAGCTTGGATTCCGGCGGCGGGGAGCTGTTTTTT
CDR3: CASSLDSGGGELFF

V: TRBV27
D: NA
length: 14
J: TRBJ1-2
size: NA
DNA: TGTGCCAGCGCCGGTGGACACGTTAACTATGGCTACACCTTC
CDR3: CASAGGHVNYGYTF

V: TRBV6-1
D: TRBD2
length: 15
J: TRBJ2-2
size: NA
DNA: TGTGCCAGCAGTGAAGTGGCTAGCGGTACCGGGGAGCTGTTTTTT
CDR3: CASSEVASGTGELFF

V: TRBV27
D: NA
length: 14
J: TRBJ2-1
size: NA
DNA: TGTGCCAGCAGTTTATCTCACAGGGACAATGAGCAGTTCTTC
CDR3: CASSLSHRDNEQFF

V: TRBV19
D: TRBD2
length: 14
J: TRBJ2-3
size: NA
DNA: TGTGCCAGTACCGGGGGGATTAGGGACGGTACGCAGTATTTT
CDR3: CASTGGIRDGTQYF

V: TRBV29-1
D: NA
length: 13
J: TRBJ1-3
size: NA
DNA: TGCAGCGTGTTACAGGGAATGGGAAACACCATATATTTT
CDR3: CSVLQGMGNTIYF

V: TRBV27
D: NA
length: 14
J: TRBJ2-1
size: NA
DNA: TGTGCCAGCAGTCCTATTTCGTTCTACAATGAGCAGTTCTTC
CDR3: CASSPISFYNEQFF

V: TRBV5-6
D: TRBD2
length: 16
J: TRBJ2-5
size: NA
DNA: TGTGCCAGCAGCTTGGTTGTCGGGAGGGCCTTGGAGACCCAGTACTTC
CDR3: CASSLVVGRALETQYF

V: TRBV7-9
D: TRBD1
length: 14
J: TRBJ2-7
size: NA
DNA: TGTGCCGGGGTACCTGGGGACAGGGGCTTCGAGCAGTACTTC
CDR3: CAGVPGDRGFEQYF

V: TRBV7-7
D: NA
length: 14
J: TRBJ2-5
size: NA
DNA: TGTGCTAGCAGCTTAGGACACAGACAAGAGACCCAGTACTTC
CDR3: CASSLGHRQETQYF

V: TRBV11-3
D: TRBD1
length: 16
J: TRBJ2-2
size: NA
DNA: TGTGCCAGCAGCTTGCACAGGGGTGCGAACACCGGGGAGCTGTTTTTT
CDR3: CASSLHRGANTGELFF